This T cell receptor beta chain was sequenced during a study of shared clonotypes between healthy human individuals (dated by TCRdb to about 2020). Background on the whole study: A couple of women and a few men aged 18 to 49 years were included in the cohort. Different laboratories and diverse techniques were used to prepare libraries and sequence TCR repertoires, to increase sequencing depth and limit assay-specific biases. For each donor, CD4 naive and CD4 memory were each given three plates, CD8 naive was given two plates, and CD8 memory was given one plate. Leukapheresis yielded between about 0.94 and 8.9 billion PBMCs per donor. To estimate repertoire size and how much clonotypes are shared between individuals, the study performed deep sequencing of blood TCR repertoires from about five healthy adults.

Using the deep immunoSEQ assay, multiplex PCR amplified TCR CDR3 regions from genomic DNA. Genomic DNA extracted from each cell subset was distributed evenly over all wells of several immunoSEQ 96-well plates, and each plate served as one replicate. Each replicate PCR for sorted subsets received around 210 ng genomic DNA, equal to about 30,000 T cell genomes. Purified libraries were measured with a Qubit 3.0 fluorometer, size-checked on a Bioanalyzer 2100, and measured again with the KAPA Library Quantification kit. Every immunoSEQ 96-well plate was sequenced on a dedicated single-read 150-cycle Illumina NextSeq 550 flow cell. As for how the authors treated the data: Because the immunoSEQ output included only junctional sequences and no quality scores, the filtering could not be the same as the filtering used for full-length reads. Sequences were annotated with PyIR, a Python wrapper for IgBLAST v1.9, using IMGT germline references to assign V/J genes and CDR3. Any read was removed if the V/J assignment was weak (E-value above 1e-6), the CDR3 was missing, or the read contained stop codons, out-of-frame junctions, or ambiguous translated residues. V3J clonotypes were defined as sequences sharing the same inferred V gene, J gene, and CDR3 amino acid sequence. Percentage overlap between repertoires was calculated by dividing the number of shared unique clonotypes by the size of the smaller repertoire. Richness of each repertoire was evaluated using RTK rarefaction, the Chao1 estimator, and Recon v2.1 estimates of unobserved clonotypes. For all TCRbeta clonotypes obtained by the gDNA method from a handful of donors, generation probabilities were computed with OLGA. The clones in this table, taken by TCRdb from immuneACCESS, are in-frame only. Not every clone is retained; where verified, under half of the shortfall comes from an unresolved V gene, and the cause of the rest is unknown. D and trimming come from the DNA, and the V and J calls and clone size come from that table. The sample table contains around 940,000 clones; only one count was recorded for around three quarters of them. In total, the top ten clones hold approximately 1.5% of the sample.

Worth noting for this clone: Its antigen specificity is not known. Nothing much larger sits one base from this clone, and base qualities are not available.

Donors were healthy HIV-negative adults with no recently reported acute infections or vaccinations. All donors were Caucasian adults living in Nashville, Tennessee, USA. CD4+ T cells were enriched by magnetic negative selection, after which naive cells were positively selected on CD45RA and the negative fraction was taken as the memory subset. Blood was collected by leukapheresis, and PBMCs were isolated by Ficoll-Histopaque density gradient centrifugation and then cryopreserved in liquid nitrogen vapor phase. Analytical flow cytometry was used to check the purity and quantity of every magnetically sorted T cell population. Genomic DNA was isolated from every sorted fraction and measured by UV absorbance on a Nanodrop 2000c. The germline V gene (reference sequence) sets CDR1 to PRHDT and CDR2 to FYEKMQ. Trimming at the junction amounts to 2 bases on V and 5 bases on J, and the germline ends lie 12 bases apart. The CDR3 has 14 amino acids, counting the end cysteine and phenylalanine. Only the CDR3 region is kept as DNA, spanning 42 bases read in frame from base 1.

The full study reports these points: Incomplete sequencing was indicated by rarefaction of sorted-subset datasets, despite the large sequencing depth. Sampling was limited to blood, and TCR repertoires in tissue likely differ from TCR repertoires in blood. Estimated clonotype richness was generally larger for naive than for memory subsets. Based on pairwise subsampling, the degree of clonotype sharing among donors was expected to be affected by sequencing depth. Across four donors, approximately 5% of naive CD4, more than 3% of naive CD8, approximately 2.5% of memory CD4, and 0.4% of memory CD8 clonotypes were shared. Higher generation probabilities were observed for clonotypes shared by all four sorted-subset donors than for non-shared clonotypes. The small number of donors limited the genetic and exposure-history diversity represented.

Sequencing was carried out using memory CD4+ T cells sorted from blood. The cell subset or site label here, explained by the study, means: CD45RA-negative fraction. The sequence is built from TRBV13 and TRBJ1-2, with the D segment identity uncertain. The source is a man younger than 35 in good health. The nucleotide sequence reads TGTGCCAGCAGCTTAAAAGGGATTGCGTATGGCTACACCTTC. Its amino acids are CASSLKGIAYGYTF.